Presented here are 8 T cell receptor beta chains from one specimen sequenced in a study of blood T cell repertoires in COVID-19. Data came from immunoSEQ multiplex PCR; TCRdb stores just in-frame clones and leaves some out. This sample has about 160,000 clones, with 85% to 95% found just once. The sequenced sample was peripheral blood. The receptors come from a woman aged 45 to 65 with acute or convalescent COVID-19.

This chain links TRBV5-1 with TRBJ2-1, with 7 nucleotides matching TRBD1. The germline V gene has CDR1 SGHRS and CDR2 YFSETQ. Unmatched junction bases numbered 8, after V lost 0 bases and J lost 8 bases. This CDR3 contains 15 residues. Written as DNA, the CDR3 is TGCGCCAGCAGCTTGGAACGTAGACAGGGCGATGAGCAGTTCTTC. This sequence encodes CASSLERRQGDEQFF.

V gene TRBV11-3 combines with J gene TRBJ2-2; no reliable D call. The CDR3 has 14 residues. V shed 5 bases and J shed 0 bases, with 7 bases lying between them. CDR1 is SGHNT, CDR2 YENEEA, per germline. Written as DNA, the CDR3 is TGTGCCAGCAGCCCTAGATCGAACACCGGGGAGCTGTTTTTT. Amino acids: CASSPRSNTGELFF.

V usage is TRBV9 and J usage is TRBJ2-7; the D gene is possibly TRBD2 (5 bases). V lost 4 bases and J 2 bases, leaving 10 bases between the germline ends. In germline, CDR1 is SGDLS, CDR2 YYNGEE. The CDR3 loop spans 13 amino acids. The CDR3 DNA follows: TGTGCCAGCAGCCCGGGGATACCCTACGAGCAGTACTTC. Amino acid sequence: CASSPGIPYEQYF.

The chain recombines TRBV19 with TRBJ1-6, with a possible D match to TRBD1 (5 bases). The V gene lost 2 bases and the J gene lost 10 bases, with 12 bases spanning the gap. Germline loops: CDR1 LNHDA, CDR2 SQIVND (reference sequence). The length of the CDR3 is 14 residues. CDR3 residues: CASSIWSGKSPLHF. The CDR3 region has the DNA TGTGCCAGTAGTATATGGTCAGGGAAATCACCCCTCCACTTT. The variable domain in full, completed from reference TRBV19 and TRBJ1-6, reads DGGITQSPKYLFRKEGQNVTLSCEQNLNHDAMYWYRQDPGQGLRLIYYSQIVNDFQKGDIAEGYSVSREKKESFPLTVTSAQKNPTAFYLCASSIWSGKSPLHFGNGTRLTVT.

The rearrangement joins TRBV28 to TRBJ1-1; tentative D call: TRBD1 (6 bases). Per germline, CDR1 MDHEN and CDR2 SYDVKM. Trimming took off 4 bases at V and 0 bases at J, with 15 bases between the two ends. There are 16 residues in the CDR3. CDR3 in amino acids: CASSYPDRAMNTEAFF. The CDR3 nucleotides are TGTGCCAGCAGTTACCCGGACAGAGCCATGAACACTGAAGCTTTCTTT.

The V gene is TRBV3-1 (or the pseudogene TRBV3-2), the J gene TRBJ1-2; D gene unclear. CDR1 LGHDT and CDR2 YNNKEL come from the germline V gene (reference sequence). The CDR3 consists of 15 residues. The V end lost 0 bases, the J end lost 3 bases, and 11 bases lay between the germline ends. The CDR3 loop reads CASSQDQGRYYGYTF. The CDR3 coding sequence is TGTGCCAGCAGCCAAGATCAAGGGAGGTACTATGGCTACACCTTC.

The rearrangement links TRBV19 to TRBJ2-7, with TRBD2 as a possible D gene (5 bases). This CDR3 is 16 amino acids long. V lost 3 bases to trimming and J lost 1 base, with 16 bases between them. Germline V gene data show CDR1 as LNHDA and CDR2 as SQIVND (reference sequence). The CDR3 is CASSMDGNRLSYEQYF. DNA for the CDR3: TGTGCCAGTAGTATGGACGGGAATAGATTGTCCTACGAGCAGTACTTC. Looking up the rest from reference TRBV19 and TRBJ2-7 gives the full variable domain: DGGITQSPKYLFRKEGQNVTLSCEQNLNHDAMYWYRQDPGQGLRLIYYSQIVNDFQKGDIAEGYSVSREKKESFPLTVTSAQKNPTAFYLCASSMDGNRLSYEQYFGPGTRLTVT.

The V and J genes are TRBV6-1 and TRBJ1-3; D is undetermined. With 3 bases removed from V and 0 bases from J, the gap between germline ends came to 18 bases. Per germline, CDR1 MNHNS and CDR2 SASEGT. The CDR3 sequence is 18 residues long. For the CDR3, the DNA is TGTGCCAGCAGTGAGAGTGTCCCCCAGGCTGGCTCTGGAAACACCATATATTTT. It codes for CASSESVPQAGSGNTIYF.